This record covers a single T cell receptor beta chain. This clone was seen once. There is no known antigen for this receptor. No much larger clone exists at a distance of one base, and base qualities are not known. The CDR3 regions of human TCRbeta chains were analyzed by immunosequencing. Per the original workflow: TCRs in the repertoires were compared against a reference library of SARS-CoV-2-specific TCRs that had been generated with the MIRA antigen-specificity platform. Breadth meant the fraction of unique TCRs that were SARS-CoV-2-associated, whereas depth meant the fraction of total T cells that were SARS-CoV-2-associated. Using the MIRA data, every spike-specific TCR was mapped to the spike region that the TCR reacted to and assigned to either a CD4 or a CD8 class. Log10-transformed breadth and depth values were compared by one-way ANOVA with Sidak's multiple comparisons tests. The table comes from immuneACCESS by way of TCRdb, which keeps in-frame sequences with V and J called. Part of the clones is missing from these tables; in studies checked, under half for an unresolved V gene and the rest for unknown reasons. D and trimming come from the DNA, and the V and J calls and clone size come from that table. Within this sample are about 130,000 clones, with about 80% of them counted one time only. Of the sample, roughly 4.3% is held by the ten largest clones.

CDR1 and CDR2 (SGHRS, YFSETQ) derive from the germline V gene. The CDR3 numbers 15 residues from cysteine through phenylalanine. Only the CDR3 DNA stays, 45 bases, in frame from base 1. V and J lose 1 base and 6 bases, and a span of 16 bases separates them. The entry originates in a study of T cell responses to AZD1222 COVID-19 vaccine (dated by TCRdb to about 2021). For context, the study as a whole: AZD1222 recipients with second doses at about 4 weeks or about 12 weeks were pooled, because spike-specific TCR depth and breadth did not differ between schedules. TCR sequencing covered approximately 230 trial participants: 207 given two doses of AZD1222 and around 26 given two doses of MenACWY control vaccine. Trial participants were enrolled by age into subgroups of 18-55, 56-69 and 70-plus years, and roughly 160, 29 and 62 TCR-sequenced participants, respectively, were included in these subgroups. Points the paper makes about the study in general: Participants were mostly white British and included more females than males, and it was suggested by the authors that clonal diversity may have been underestimated. CD4 TCRs associated with the vaccine covered the entire spike protein, and the dominant responses were in regions 160-218 and 743-854. No day 14 peak-response samples were available, so repertoires were characterized only after the peak T cell response. The 56-69-year group was small, and its depth increase did not reach significance, likely because of low power. Conclusions about previously exposed vaccinees are limited because only a handful of AZD1222 recipients were SARS-CoV-2 seropositive at baseline. A significant rise in spike-specific TCR breadth and depth was observed after two AZD1222 doses relative to day 0 and relative to MenACWY recipients. Reportedly, close to half of the unique spike-specific TCRs recognized epitopes lying outside the regions that are mutated in the B.1.351 and B.1.1.7 variants.

Sample time point, as interpreted from the label and publication: baseline before first vaccination. Samples from vaccinated people were obtained from the UK trials COV001 and COV002, which included a single-blind randomized controlled phase 2/3 trial of AZD1222 (ChAdOx1 nCoV-19) in healthy adults. For TCRbeta chain sequencing, PBMC samples from trial participants were taken at day 0 and at day 28 after the second dose. Sequencing used peripheral blood, obtained on day 0 of AZD1222 vaccination. The clonotype was recovered from an adult in good health. The chain is assembled from TRBV5-1 and TRBJ1-2; the D segment cannot be called with confidence. The sequence in DNA is TGCGCCAGCAGCTTGTATGGAGAAGGAGAGGATGGCTACACCTTC. It encodes CASSLYGEGEDGYTF.